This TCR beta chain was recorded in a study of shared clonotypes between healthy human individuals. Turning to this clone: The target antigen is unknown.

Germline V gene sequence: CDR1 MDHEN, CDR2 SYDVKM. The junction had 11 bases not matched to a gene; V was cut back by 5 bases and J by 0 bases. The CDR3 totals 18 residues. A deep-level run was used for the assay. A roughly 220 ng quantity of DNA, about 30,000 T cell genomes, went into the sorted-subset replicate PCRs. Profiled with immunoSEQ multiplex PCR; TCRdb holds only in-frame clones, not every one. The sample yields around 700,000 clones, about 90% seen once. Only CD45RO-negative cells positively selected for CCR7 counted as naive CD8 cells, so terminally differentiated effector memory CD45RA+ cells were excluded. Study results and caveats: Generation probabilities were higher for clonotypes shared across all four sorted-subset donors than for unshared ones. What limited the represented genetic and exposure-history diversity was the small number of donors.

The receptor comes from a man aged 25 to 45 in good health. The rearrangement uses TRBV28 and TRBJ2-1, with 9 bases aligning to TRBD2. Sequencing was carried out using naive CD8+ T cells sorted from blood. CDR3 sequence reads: CASSPTLAGKSSYNEQFF. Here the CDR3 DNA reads TGTGCCAGCAGTCCAACTCTAGCGGGGAAGAGCTCCTACAATGAGCAGTTCTTC. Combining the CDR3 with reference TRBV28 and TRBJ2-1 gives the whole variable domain DVKVTQSSRYLVKRTGEKVFLECVQDMDHENMFWYRQDPGLGLRLIYFSYDVKMKEKGDIPEGYSVSREKKERFSLILESASTNQTSMYLCASSPTLAGKSSYNEQFFGPGTRLTVL.